These 29 T cell receptor beta chains originate from one sample sequenced in a study of monozygotic twins with inflammatory bowel disease. After re-calling the 5' RACE reads, TCRdb lists one entry per CDR3 protein, DNA absent. The table lists about 160,000 distinct CDR3 sequences. The sequencing input was blood. The receptors were gathered from a human donor with ulcerative colitis or Crohn's disease, or a healthy co-twin of an affected twin (not recorded which).

The chain has TRBV7-9 and TRBJ2-7. Germline V gene sequence: CDR1 SEHNR, CDR2 FQNEAQ (reference sequence). The CDR3 is made up of 11 amino acids. This chain's CDR3 is CASSFSLNQYF.

The CDR3 protein is CASSGRYEQYF. The gene calls are TRBV25-1 and TRBJ2-7. This CDR3 contains 11 residues. Germline CDR1 MGHDK, CDR2 SYGVNS.

The CDR3 loop reads CSAINPNWNTIYF. The chain uses TRBV20-1 and TRBJ1-3. Per the germline V gene, CDR1 is DFQATT and CDR2 is SNEGSKA (reference sequence). The CDR3 covers 13 residues.

The chain employs TRBV12-3 or TRBV12-4 and TRBJ2-2; the D call from TCRdb, TRBD1, cannot be confirmed without DNA. The CDR3 is made up of 14 amino acids. The CDR3 region is CASRGTSNTGELFF.

The chain is built from TRBV11-2 and TRBJ2-5; lacking DNA, the TRBD2 call made by TCRdb goes unchecked. This CDR3 has 19 residues. Germline CDR1 is SGHAT and CDR2 is FQNNGV. The CDR3 sequence is CASSPSLGLAGGPRETQYF.

This rearrangement joins TRBV24-1 to TRBJ2-6. From germline, CDR1 is KGHDR and CDR2 SFDVKD. There are 15 residues in the CDR3. The CDR3 sequence is CATSGLVSGANVLTF.

V gene TRBV12-3 or TRBV12-4 combines with J gene TRBJ2-7; TCRdb's D call of TRBD1 is untestable without DNA. This CDR3 has 15 residues. The CDR3 loop reads CASAPWTDLSYEQYF.

The genes are TRBV19 and TRBJ1-5. The CDR3 has 15 residues. CDR1 is LNHDA, CDR2 SQIVND, per germline (reference sequence). CDR3 sequence: CASSNNRHYNQPQHF.

The chain carries TRBV11-1 and TRBJ2-2; TCRdb's D call of TRBD1 is untestable without DNA. CDR1 and CDR2 from the germline V gene are SGHAT and FQDESV (reference sequence). There are 19 residues in the CDR3. The CDR3: CASSLAAGGDSWPTGELFF.

The chain uses TRBV20-1 and TRBJ2-7; the TCRdb call, TRBD1, lacks DNA for checking. The germline CDR1 and CDR2 sequences are DFQATT and SNEGSKA (reference sequence). This CDR3 comprises 14 residues. CDR3 sequence: CSAKQGAVPYEQYF.

The chain is built from TRBV11-1 and TRBJ2-1; the TCRdb D gene call, TRBD2, has no DNA to confirm it. Germline V gene sequence: CDR1 SGHAT, CDR2 FQDESV (reference sequence). This CDR3 contains 18 residues. This CDR3 is CASSSTKISSGSYNEQFF.

The CDR3 loop reads CASSLAGGHNSPLHF. This chain links TRBV5-4 with TRBJ1-6. The CDR3 length is 15 residues. Germline V lookup: CDR1 SGHNT, CDR2 YYREEE (reference sequence).

V and J are TRBV30 and TRBJ2-5. Germline V gene lookup returns CDR1 GTSNPN and CDR2 SVGIG (reference sequence). The CDR3 covers 13 residues. The CDR3 region is CAWSVAAQETQYF. Full variable domain (missing parts from reference TRBV30 and TRBJ2-5): SQTIHQWPATLVQPVGSPLSLECTVEGTSNPNLYWYRQAAGRGLQLLFYSVGIGQISSEVPQNLSASRPQDRQFILSSKKLLLSDSGFYLCAWSVAAQETQYFGPGTRLLVL.

This chain links TRBV5-4 with TRBJ2-1; without DNA, the TCRdb call of TRBD2 cannot be checked. The CDR3 covers 13 residues. CDR1 SGHNT and CDR2 YYREEE come from the germline V gene (reference sequence). The CDR3: CASSLQSRGEQFF.

The CDR3 here is CAWSWGRGYEQYF. V is TRBV30 and J is TRBJ2-7; without DNA, the TCRdb call of TRBD1 cannot be checked. Germline-derived CDR1 and CDR2 are GTSNPN and SVGIG (reference sequence). This CDR3 has 13 residues.

V and J are TRBV5-1 and TRBJ2-1; there is no DNA to check the TCRdb D call of TRBD2. Germline CDR1 is SGHRS and CDR2 is YFSETQ. This CDR3 contains 14 residues. CDR3 sequence: CASSLGGRANEQFF.

The chain has TRBV14 and TRBJ2-3; TCRdb's D call, TRBD2, is unchecked because there is no DNA. The CDR3 runs 17 residues. Germline-derived CDR1 and CDR2 are SGHDN and FVKESK. The chain's CDR3 is CASSPLGLAGVSDTQYF.

The chain carries TRBV6-2 or TRBV6-3 and TRBJ1-2. The germline V gene encodes CDR1 MNHEY and CDR2 SVGEGT. The CDR3 covers 13 residues. Here the CDR3 reads CASYTAPDYGYTF.

The rearrangement joins TRBV24-1 to TRBJ1-4; TCRdb calls TRBD1, which cannot be checked without DNA. The CDR3 runs 16 residues. Germline values: CDR1 KGHDR, CDR2 SFDVKD. The CDR3 loop is CATSDSKGAYDEKLFF.

The chain carries TRBV29-1 and TRBJ2-1; TCRdb's assignment of TRBD2 cannot be checked, as there is no DNA. There are 16 residues in the CDR3. The germline CDR1 and CDR2 sequences are SQVTM and ANQGSEA. CDR3 loop: CSVEGREGRNYNEQFF.

The chain recombines TRBV6-5 with TRBJ2-3. Germline loops: CDR1 MNHEY, CDR2 SVGAGI. The CDR3 length is 18 residues. The CDR3 protein is CASSYSRRGLSSTDTQYF.

The chain is built from TRBV24-1 and TRBJ2-1; without DNA, the TCRdb call of TRBD2 cannot be checked. In germline, CDR1 is KGHDR, CDR2 SFDVKD. The CDR3 totals 16 residues. CDR3 loop: CATSDPSGDTYNEQFF.

The chain has TRBV15 and TRBJ1-2; the TRBD1 assignment by TCRdb is unverifiable without DNA. The length of the CDR3 is 14 residues. CDR1 is LNHNV and CDR2 is YYDKDF in the germline V gene (reference sequence). CDR3 sequence: CATSREEGVGGYTF.

The chain couples TRBV12-3 or TRBV12-4 to TRBJ1-2; TCRdb selects TRBD1, and the lack of DNA leaves this call unchecked. CDR3 length equals 15 residues. CDR3 sequence: CASSLRGQAYYGYTF.

The rearrangement joins TRBV28 to TRBJ1-2. This CDR3 comprises 12 residues. Germline CDR1 MDHEN, CDR2 SYDVKM. CDR3 residues: CASSLGSFGYTF.

The chain uses TRBV7-8 and TRBJ2-2; TCRdb's D gene call, TRBD2, goes unchecked for lack of DNA. The CDR3 contains 15 residues. Germline V gene sequence: CDR1 SGHVS, CDR2 FQNEAQ. CDR3 sequence: CASSLSLPRTGELFF.

The chain joins TRBV20-1 to TRBJ2-2. The germline V gene has CDR1 DFQATT and CDR2 SNEGSKA (reference sequence). The CDR3 runs to 14 residues. The CDR3 is CSARDWVNTGELFF.

CDR3 region: CASSLVAGAGTEAFF. The chain uses TRBV5-1 and TRBJ1-1; TCRdb selects TRBD1, and the lack of DNA leaves this call unchecked. In germline, CDR1 is SGHRS, CDR2 YFSETQ. CDR3 length: 15 residues.

The genes are TRBV29-1 and TRBJ2-1; checking the TCRdb D call of TRBD2 is not possible without DNA. CDR1 and CDR2 (germline): SQVTM, ANQGSEA. The CDR3 consists of 13 residues. CDR3 amino acids: CSGTSGYTHEQFF.